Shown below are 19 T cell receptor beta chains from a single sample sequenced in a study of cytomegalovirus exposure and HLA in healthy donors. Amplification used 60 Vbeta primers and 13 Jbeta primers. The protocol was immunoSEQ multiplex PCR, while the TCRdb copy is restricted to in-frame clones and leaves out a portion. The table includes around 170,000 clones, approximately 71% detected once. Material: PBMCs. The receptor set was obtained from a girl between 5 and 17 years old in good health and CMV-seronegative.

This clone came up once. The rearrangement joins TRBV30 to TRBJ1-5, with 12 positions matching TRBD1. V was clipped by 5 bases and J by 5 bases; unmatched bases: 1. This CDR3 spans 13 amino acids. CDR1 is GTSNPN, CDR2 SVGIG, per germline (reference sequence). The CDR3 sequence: CAWGTGGDQPQHF. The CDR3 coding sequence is TGTGCCTGGGGGACAGGGGGCGATCAGCCCCAGCATTTT. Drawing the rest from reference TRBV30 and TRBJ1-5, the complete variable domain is SQTIHQWPATLVQPVGSPLSLECTVEGTSNPNLYWYRQAAGRGLQLLFYSVGIGQISSEVPQNLSASRPQDRQFILSSKKLLLSDSGFYLCAWGTGGDQPQHFGDGTRLSIL.

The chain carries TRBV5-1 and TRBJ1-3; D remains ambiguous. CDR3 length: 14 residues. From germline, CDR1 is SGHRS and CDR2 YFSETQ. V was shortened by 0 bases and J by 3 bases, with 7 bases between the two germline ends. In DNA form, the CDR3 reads TGCGCCAGCAGCTTGGGCGGGGTTGGAAACACCATATATTTT. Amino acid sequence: CASSLGGVGNTIYF.

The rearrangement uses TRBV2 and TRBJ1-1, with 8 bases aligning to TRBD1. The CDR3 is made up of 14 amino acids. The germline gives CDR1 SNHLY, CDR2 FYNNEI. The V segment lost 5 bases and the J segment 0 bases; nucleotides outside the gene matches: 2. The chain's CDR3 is CASSPQGVNTEAFF. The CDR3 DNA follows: TGTGCCAGCAGTCCACAGGGGGTGAACACTGAAGCTTTCTTT.

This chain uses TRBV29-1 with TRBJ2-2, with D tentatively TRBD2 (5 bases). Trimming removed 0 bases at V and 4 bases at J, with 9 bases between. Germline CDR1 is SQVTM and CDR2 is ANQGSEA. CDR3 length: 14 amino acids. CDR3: CSVEDRDVTGELFF. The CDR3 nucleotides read TGCAGCGTTGAAGATCGGGATGTCACCGGGGAGCTGTTTTTT.

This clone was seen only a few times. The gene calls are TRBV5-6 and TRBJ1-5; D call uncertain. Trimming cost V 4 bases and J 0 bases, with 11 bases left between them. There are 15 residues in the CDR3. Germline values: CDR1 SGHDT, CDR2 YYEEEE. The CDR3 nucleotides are TGTGCCAGCAGCCCTCAGAGGTATAGCAATCAGCCCCAGCATTTT. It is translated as CASSPQRYSNQPQHF.

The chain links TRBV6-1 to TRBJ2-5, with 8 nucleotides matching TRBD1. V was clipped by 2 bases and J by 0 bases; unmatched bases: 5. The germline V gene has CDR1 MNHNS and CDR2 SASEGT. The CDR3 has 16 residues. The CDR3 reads CASSEWGQDYQETQYF. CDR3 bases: TGTGCCAGCAGTGAATGGGGACAGGATTACCAAGAGACCCAGTACTTC.

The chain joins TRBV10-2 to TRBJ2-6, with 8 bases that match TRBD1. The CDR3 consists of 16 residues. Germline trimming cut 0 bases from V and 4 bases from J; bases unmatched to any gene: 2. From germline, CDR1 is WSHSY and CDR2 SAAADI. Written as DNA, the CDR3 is TGCGCCAGCAGTGAGTCCAGGGGGCTGGGGGCCAACGTCCTGACTTTC. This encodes CASSESRGLGANVLTF.

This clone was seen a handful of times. The CDR3 DNA follows: TGTGCCAGCAGCTTATACAGGGGGAACTATGGCTACACCTTC. Amino acids: CASSLYRGNYGYTF. The V and J genes are TRBV7-3 and TRBJ1-2, with TRBD1 identical over 8 bases. V lost 2 bases and J lost 2; bases outside the gene matches: 1. Germline V lookup: CDR1 SGHTA, CDR2 FQGTGA. The CDR3 loop spans 14 amino acids. Filled out from reference TRBV7-3 and TRBJ1-2, the complete variable domain reads GAGVSQTPSNKVTEKGKYVELRCDPISGHTALYWYRQSLGQGPEFLIYFQGTGAADDSGLPNDRFFAVRPEGSVSTLKIQRTERGDSAVYLCASSLYRGNYGYTFGSGTRLTVV.

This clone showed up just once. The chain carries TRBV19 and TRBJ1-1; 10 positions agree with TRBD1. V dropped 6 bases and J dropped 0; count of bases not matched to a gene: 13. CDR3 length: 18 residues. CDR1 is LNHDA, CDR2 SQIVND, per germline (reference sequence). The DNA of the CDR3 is TGTGCCAGTAGCAACCAATGGGGGACAGGGGCTATGAACACTGAAGCTTTCTTT. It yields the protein CASSNQWGTGAMNTEAFF.

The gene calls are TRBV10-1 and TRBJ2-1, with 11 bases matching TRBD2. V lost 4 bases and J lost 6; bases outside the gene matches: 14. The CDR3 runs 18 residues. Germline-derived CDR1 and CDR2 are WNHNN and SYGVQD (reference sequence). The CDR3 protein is CASSARASGGTPSNEQFF. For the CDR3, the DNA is TGCGCCAGCAGTGCTCGGGCTAGCGGGGGGACCCCATCCAATGAGCAGTTCTTC.

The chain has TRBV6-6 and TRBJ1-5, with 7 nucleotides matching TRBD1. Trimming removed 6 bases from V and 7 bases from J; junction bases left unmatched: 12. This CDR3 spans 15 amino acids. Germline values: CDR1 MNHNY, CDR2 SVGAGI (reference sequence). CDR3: CASSLETGVEQPQHF. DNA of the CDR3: TGTGCCAGCAGCCTTGAAACAGGGGTTGAACAGCCCCAGCATTTT.

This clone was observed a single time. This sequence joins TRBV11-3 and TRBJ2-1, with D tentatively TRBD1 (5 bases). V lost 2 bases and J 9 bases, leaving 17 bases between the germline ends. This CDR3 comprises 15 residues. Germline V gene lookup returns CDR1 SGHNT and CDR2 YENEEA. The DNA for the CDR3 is TGTGCCAGCAGCTTATCCACAGGCCATGGCAGTGAGCAGTTCTTC. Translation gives CASSLSTGHGSEQFF.

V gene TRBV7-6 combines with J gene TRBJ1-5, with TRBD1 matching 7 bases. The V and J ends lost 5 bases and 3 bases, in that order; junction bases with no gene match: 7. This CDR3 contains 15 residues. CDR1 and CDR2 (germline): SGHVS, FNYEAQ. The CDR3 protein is CASSPGTDLNQPQHF. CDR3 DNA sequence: TGTGCCAGCAGCCCGGGGACAGATCTCAATCAGCCCCAGCATTTT.

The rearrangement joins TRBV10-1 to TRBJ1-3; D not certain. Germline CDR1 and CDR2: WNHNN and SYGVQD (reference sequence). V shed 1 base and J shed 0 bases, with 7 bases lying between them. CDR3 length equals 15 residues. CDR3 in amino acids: CASSEYTSSGNTIYF. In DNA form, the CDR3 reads TGCGCCAGCAGTGAGTACACCAGCTCTGGAAACACCATATATTTT.

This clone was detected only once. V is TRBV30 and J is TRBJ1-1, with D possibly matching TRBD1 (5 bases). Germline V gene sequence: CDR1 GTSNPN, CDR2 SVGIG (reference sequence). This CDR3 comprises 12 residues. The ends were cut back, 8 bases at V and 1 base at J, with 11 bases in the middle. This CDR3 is CARGHPNTEAFF. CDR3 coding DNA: TGTGCCCGAGGACACCCGAACACTGAAGCTTTCTTT.

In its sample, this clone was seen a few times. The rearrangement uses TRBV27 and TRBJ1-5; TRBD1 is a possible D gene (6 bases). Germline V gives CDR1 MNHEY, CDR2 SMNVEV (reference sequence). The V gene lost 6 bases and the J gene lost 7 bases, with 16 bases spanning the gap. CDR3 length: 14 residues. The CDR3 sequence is CASSSLGGAQPQHF. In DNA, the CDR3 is TGTGCCAGCAGCTCCCTGGGGGGGGCCCAGCCCCAGCATTTT.

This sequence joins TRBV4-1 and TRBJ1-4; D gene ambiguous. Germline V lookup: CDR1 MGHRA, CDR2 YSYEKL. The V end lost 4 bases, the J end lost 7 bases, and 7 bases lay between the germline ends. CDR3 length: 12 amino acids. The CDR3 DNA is TGCGCCAGCAGCCGCGGAGTTGAAAAACTGTTTTTT. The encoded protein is CASSRGVEKLFF.

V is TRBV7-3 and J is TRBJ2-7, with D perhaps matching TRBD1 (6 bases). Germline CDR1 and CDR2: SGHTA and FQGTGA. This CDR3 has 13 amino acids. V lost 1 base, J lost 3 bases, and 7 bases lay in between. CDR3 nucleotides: TGTGCCAGCAGCTTAAACAGGGACTACGAGCAGTACTTC. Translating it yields CASSLNRDYEQYF.

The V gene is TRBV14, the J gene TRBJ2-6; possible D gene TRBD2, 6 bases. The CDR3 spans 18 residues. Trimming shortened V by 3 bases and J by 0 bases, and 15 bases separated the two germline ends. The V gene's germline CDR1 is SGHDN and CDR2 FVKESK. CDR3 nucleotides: TGTGCCAGCAGCCAGGGTTGGGAGGAACTCTCTGGGGCCAACGTCCTGACTTTC. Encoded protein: CASSQGWEELSGANVLTF.